Given below is one TCR beta chain in context. The target antigen is unknown. Time point specified: persistent/refractory GD, antithyroid drugs over 5 years with positive TRAb. After RNA was extracted from PBMCs, the TCR library was made from it. TCR beta libraries were built with iRepertoire HTBI primers and Arm-PCR of CDR3 regions. Using its own MiXCR run on the multiplex PCR reads, TCRdb lists one record per CDR3 protein. The sample records approximately 690,000 distinct CDR3 sequences, about 30% being singletons. Trimming took off 6 bases at V and 9 bases at J, with 14 bases between the two ends. The CDR3 extends over 12 amino acids. This sample stems from a study of regulatory T cells in long-lasting Graves disease. Study-wide context: It was over 5 years of antithyroid drugs, with positive TSH receptor antibodies, that meant persistent Graves' disease. Study-wide results and limits: Peripheral blood, not thyroid tissue, was the sole material studied. Sharing of public clonotypes was greater in persistent patients (2,741) than in new patients (almost 1,000).

The sequence derives from a female donor with Graves disease. The sequenced sample was peripheral blood mononuclear cells (PBMCs), obtained when the disease was refractory, from a patient treated with antithyroid drugs. The chain recombines TRBV12-3 or TRBV12-4 with TRBJ1-1; D call uncertain. CDR3 DNA sequence: TGTGCCAGCAGATTATACCGAGCGCAAGCTTTCTTT. This translates into CASRLYRAQAFF.